What follows describes a single T cell receptor (beta chain). The CDR3 is 14 residues long. Trimming removed 5 bases at V and 1 base at J, with 11 bases between. The germline CDR1 and CDR2 sequences are WSHSY and SAAADI. In the authors' workflow: Estimated nucleated cell counts came from reference gene primer amplification. Profiling relied on immunoSEQ multiplex PCR, and the TCRdb table lists in-frame clones only, not all of them. The D gene and trimming were derived from the DNA, and the V and J assignments and clone size from that table. The profile shows about 200,000 clones, roughly 85% of them singletons. This record comes from a study of blood T cell repertoires in COVID-19. Whole-study context: Samples taken during acute and convalescent COVID-19 were collected in the United States, Italy and Spain. Nucleic acid was either cDNA or gDNA, and it came from T cells, B-cell-depleted T cells, or PBMCs.

Seattle participants joined during active infection and were tracked over time. The rearrangement uses TRBV10-2 and TRBJ2-5; no reliable D call. The sequenced sample was peripheral blood. The sequence came from a woman in her sixties or seventies with COVID-19, enrolled during active disease. The DNA for the CDR3 is TGCGCCAGCAGTCCAGTCCTCCCCCAAGAGACCCAGTACTTC. This translates into CASSPVLPQETQYF.